Listed here are 21 T cell receptor beta chains from one sample, sequenced in a study of shared clonotypes between healthy human individuals. The repertoire was sequenced with immunoSEQ multiplex PCR; TCRdb's copy has only in-frame clones and lacks some. Here the sample spans 950,000 to 1,300,000 clones, approximately 68% being singletons. The sequenced material came from memory CD4+ T cells sorted from blood. Sample subset: CD45RA-negative fraction. The receptors stem from a man between 18 and 29 years old in good health.

This clone came up a few times. This sequence joins TRBV19 and TRBJ2-1, with D unresolved. This CDR3 is built from 17 residues. V was cut by 4 bases and J by 0 bases, with 16 bases left in between. CDR1 and CDR2 (germline): LNHDA, SQIVND (reference sequence). The CDR3 region is CASSNWGISGSYNEQFF. The CDR3 nucleotides are TGTGCCAGTAGTAATTGGGGTATTTCGGGCTCCTACAATGAGCAGTTCTTC.

The rearrangement links TRBV19 to TRBJ2-1, with D possibly TRBD1 on 6 matching bases. The V gene's germline CDR1 is LNHDA and CDR2 SQIVND (reference sequence). This CDR3 is built from 14 residues. V was shortened by 5 bases and J by 7 bases, with 15 bases between the two germline ends. CDR3 DNA sequence: TGTGCCAGTAGTTCAATAACAGGGAAGAATGAGCAGTTCTTC. Translated: CASSSITGKNEQFF. Together with reference TRBV19 and TRBJ2-1, the CDR3 gives the full variable domain: DGGITQSPKYLFRKEGQNVTLSCEQNLNHDAMYWYRQDPGQGLRLIYYSQIVNDFQKGDIAEGYSVSREKKESFPLTVTSAQKNPTAFYLCASSSITGKNEQFFGPGTRLTVL.

With respect to this clone: Other DNA sequences within the sample encode an identical CDR3. This sequence joins TRBV19 and TRBJ2-1, with no clear D. CDR3 length: 11 amino acids. Germline CDR1 is LNHDA and CDR2 is SQIVND (reference sequence). Between the trimmed V and J ends, which lost 7 bases and 4 bases, there was a span of 5 bases. CDR3 coding DNA: TGTGCCAGTACGAATTACAATGAGCAGTTCTTC. Protein: CASTNYNEQFF.

The chain uses TRBV7-9 and TRBJ2-2; TRBD1 aligns across 7 bases. V lost 2 bases, J lost 6 bases, and 6 bases stayed unmatched. The germline gives CDR1 SEHNR, CDR2 FQNEAQ (reference sequence). CDR3 length: 15 amino acids. Written as DNA, the CDR3 is TGTGCCAGCAGCTTATGGGGGACAGAGGCCGGGGAGCTGTTTTTT. Protein: CASSLWGTEAGELFF. The complete variable domain, with remaining parts taken from reference TRBV7-9 and TRBJ2-2, reads DTGVSQNPRHKITKRGQNVTFRCDPISEHNRLYWYRQTLGQGPEFLTYFQNEAQLEKSRLLSDRFSAERPKGSFSTLEIQRTEQGDSAMYLCASSLWGTEAGELFFGEGSRLTVL.

V gene TRBV18 combines with J gene TRBJ2-1; 8 bases align to TRBD2. The junction had 3 bases not matched to a gene; V was cut back by 5 bases and J by 9 bases. The CDR3 length is 12 residues. CDR1 is KGHSH, CDR2 LQKENI, per germline. In nucleotides, the CDR3 is TGTGCCAGCTCATCGGGACTAGGTGAGCAGTTCTTC. This encodes CASSSGLGEQFF. The full variable domain, with the rest looked up from reference TRBV18 and TRBJ2-1, is NAGVMQNPRHLVRRRGQEARLRCSPMKGHSHVYWYRQLPEEGLKFMVYLQKENIIDESGMPKERFSAEFPKEGPSILRIQQVVRGDSAAYFCASSSGLGEQFFGPGTRLTVL.

The genes are TRBV19 and TRBJ2-2; D perhaps matches TRBD1 (5 bases). In germline, CDR1 is LNHDA, CDR2 SQIVND (reference sequence). The CDR3 loop spans 14 amino acids. The germline V and J ends were trimmed by 5 bases and 6 bases, with 13 bases remaining between them. Here the CDR3 DNA reads TGTGCCAGTAGTTCATCTGGGGCAGCCGGGGAGCTGTTTTTT. As protein: CASSSSGAAGELFF.

The chain is built from TRBV28 and TRBJ2-3, with TRBD1 as a possible D gene (7 bases). V dropped 5 bases and J dropped 7 bases, with 19 bases sitting between them. Germline V gene lookup returns CDR1 MDHEN and CDR2 SYDVKM. CDR3 length: 15 amino acids. The CDR3 spells CASSLGDSGRNTQYF. Here the CDR3 DNA reads TGTGCCAGCAGTCTAGGGGACAGCGGGCGGAATACGCAGTATTTT.

This clone was recorded a few times. This rearrangement joins TRBV11-2 to TRBJ2-3, with D perhaps TRBD1 or TRBD2 (5 bases each). From germline, CDR1 is SGHAT and CDR2 FQNNGV. V dropped 1 base and J dropped 8 bases, with 10 bases sitting between them. This CDR3 contains 13 residues. The CDR3 coding sequence is TGTGCCAGCAGCTTAGTCGGGACCGGTACGCAGTATTTT. Encoded protein: CASSLVGTGTQYF.

Comment on this clone: The sample has other DNA sequences that encode this CDR3 too. This sequence joins TRBV28 and TRBJ1-1; D is perhaps TRBD1 (5 bases). Trimming left V 5 bases short and J 2 bases short, with 9 bases between. There are 13 residues in the CDR3. CDR1 MDHEN and CDR2 SYDVKM come from the germline V gene. DNA of the CDR3: TGTGCCAGCAGTCCCAGGGTCAACACTGAAGCTTTCTTT. It yields the protein CASSPRVNTEAFF.

The chain has TRBV2 and TRBJ2-4; tentatively, D is TRBD1 (5 bases). Trimming cost V 9 bases and J 5 bases, with 32 bases left between them. In germline, CDR1 is SNHLY, CDR2 FYNNEI. This CDR3 spans 19 amino acids. The CDR3 is CARRKPLENQGTNQNIQYF. DNA of the CDR3: TGTGCCAGGAGAAAACCCCTGGAAAATCAGGGAACAAATCAAAACATTCAGTACTTC. The full variable domain, completed using reference TRBV2 and TRBJ2-4, is EPEVTQTPSHQVTQMGQEVILRCVPISNHLYFYWYRQILGQKVEFLVSFYNNEISEKSEIFDDQFSVERPDGSNFTLKIRSTKLEDSAMYFCARRKPLENQGTNQNIQYFGAGTRLSVL.

The chain combines TRBV27 with TRBJ2-1, with D possibly matching TRBD2 (6 bases). This CDR3 is built from 12 residues. Trimming removed 10 bases at V and 10 bases at J, with 17 bases between. Looked up from germline, CDR1 is MNHEY and CDR2 is SMNVEV (reference sequence). The CDR3 protein is CATTPPRGEQFF. CDR3 in DNA: TGTGCCACGACCCCCCCCCGGGGGGAGCAGTTCTTC.

The chain couples TRBV7-9 to TRBJ1-1; D unclear. This CDR3 has 11 residues. Germline CDR1 SEHNR, CDR2 FQNEAQ (reference sequence). Trimming left V 5 bases short and J 9 bases short, with 10 bases between. CDR3 coding DNA: TGTGCCAGCAGCGGTAGAGTACAAGCTTTCTTT. Translating it yields CASSGRVQAFF.

Concerning this clone itself: A read error is possible here, since a much larger clone lies one base away. The chain uses TRBV6-6 and TRBJ1-1; 9 bases align to TRBD1. The germline gives CDR1 MNHNY, CDR2 SVGAGI (reference sequence). V lost 4 bases to trimming and J lost 4 bases; unmatched junction nucleotides: 1. The CDR3 sequence is 13 residues long. The CDR3 loop is CASSSTGGTEAFF. The CDR3 nucleotides are TGTGCCAGCAGTTCGACAGGGGGCACTGAAGCTTTCTTT.

The chain recombines TRBV6-1 with TRBJ2-7, with TRBD2 matching 7 bases. The CDR3 consists of 14 residues. Germline V lookup: CDR1 MNHNS, CDR2 SASEGT. The ends lost 6 bases at V and 7 bases at J; junction bases unmatched: 12. CDR3 sequence (DNA): TGTGCCAGCAGAAGGGCGGGGGTTTCGGGAGAGCAGTACTTC. It codes for CASRRAGVSGEQYF.

The chain links TRBV28 to TRBJ1-3; D perhaps matches TRBD1 (5 bases). The germline gives CDR1 MDHEN, CDR2 SYDVKM. The CDR3 consists of 14 residues. Trimming pared 7 bases from V and 7 bases from J, leaving 17 bases between. For the CDR3, the DNA is TGTGCCAGCACCGGGGGGGGTAATGATAACACCATATATTTT. Its translation is CASTGGGNDNTIYF.

This chain connects TRBV5-4 to TRBJ2-1; the D is unclear. The V gene lost 2 bases and the J gene lost 7 bases, with 7 bases spanning the gap. The germline gives CDR1 SGHNT, CDR2 YYREEE (reference sequence). The CDR3 length is 12 residues. This chain's CDR3 is CASSFLDNEQFF. The CDR3 DNA follows: TGTGCCAGCAGCTTCTTGGATAATGAGCAGTTCTTC.

This clone was detected once. The sample has other DNA sequences that encode this CDR3 too. The chain combines TRBV5-6 with TRBJ2-6; D uncertain. V shed 0 bases and J shed 3 bases, with 7 bases lying between them. This CDR3 has 15 residues. The V gene's germline CDR1 is SGHDT and CDR2 YYEEEE. CDR3 DNA sequence: TGTGCCAGCAGCTTGGGGGGAAGTGGGGCCAACGTCCTGACTTTC. Protein sequence: CASSLGGSGANVLTF. Together with reference TRBV5-6 and TRBJ2-6, the CDR3 gives the full variable domain: DAGVTQSPTHLIKTRGQQVTLRCSPKSGHDTVSWYQQALGQGPQFIFQYYEEEERQRGNFPDRFSGHQFPNYSSELNVNALLLGDSALYLCASSLGGSGANVLTFGAGSRLTVL.

This clone has more than one count but fewer than ten. At one end, the junction sequence differs from germline, possibly due to a read error. The CDR3 loop reads CASSQEALAGLSSDF. CDR3 bases: TGTGCCAGCAGCCAAGAGGCCCTAGCGGGATTAAGTAGCGACTTC. The chain links TRBV14 to TRBJ2-7; 9 bases map to TRBD2. CDR1 is SGHDN and CDR2 is FVKESK in the germline V gene. This CDR3 region has 15 residues.

The rearrangement links TRBV7-9 to TRBJ1-1; 7 nucleotides match TRBD1. CDR3 length equals 16 residues. From germline, CDR1 is SEHNR and CDR2 FQNEAQ (reference sequence). The trim removed 4 bases at V and 3 bases at J, leaving 11 bases unmatched. Written as DNA, the CDR3 is TGTGCCAGCAGCTCGGACCAGACAGGGAGGGACACTGAAGCTTTCTTT. Translating gives CASSSDQTGRDTEAFF. Filled out from reference TRBV7-9 and TRBJ1-1, the complete variable domain reads DTGVSQNPRHKITKRGQNVTFRCDPISEHNRLYWYRQTLGQGPEFLTYFQNEAQLEKSRLLSDRFSAERPKGSFSTLEIQRTEQGDSAMYLCASSSDQTGRDTEAFFGQGTRLTVV.

On this clone: A read error may explain this, as a much larger clone is one base away. Other DNA sequences in the same sample also yield this CDR3. The chain is built from TRBV5-1 and TRBJ1-6; D ambiguous. CDR1 is SGHRS and CDR2 is YFSETQ in the germline V gene. The CDR3 is made up of 14 amino acids. Trimming took off 4 bases at V and 11 bases at J, with 16 bases between the two ends. The CDR3 DNA is TGCGCCAGCAGCCCCGGTGTAGCCCAGGCACCCCTCCACTTT. It is translated as CASSPGVAQAPLHF.

This sequence joins TRBV11-2 and TRBJ2-2; D might be TRBD1 (5 bases). This CDR3 contains 15 residues. The ends were cut back, 5 bases at V and 5 bases at J, with 15 bases in the middle. Germline CDR1 reads SGHAT; CDR2 reads FQNNGV. Here the CDR3 DNA reads TGTGCCAGCAGCGCGACAGAGATAGTTACCGGGGAGCTGTTTTTT. Translation: CASSATEIVTGELFF.